One sample yielded the 19 T cell receptor beta chains listed below, sequenced in a study of T cell responses to AZD1222 COVID-19 vaccine. Using immunoSEQ multiplex PCR, the repertoire was profiled, and TCRdb retains in-frame clones only, with some absent. The sample lists 65,000 to 100,000 clones, 88% seen once, with about 7% in the top ten. The sequencing used peripheral blood, collected 28 days after the second AZD1222 dose. Source of these receptors: an adult who received the AZD1222 COVID-19 vaccine.

The chain has TRBV5-1 and TRBJ2-7; no reliable D call. The CDR3 loop spans 11 amino acids. V lost 4 bases and J lost 3, with 5 bases in between. Germline V gene lookup returns CDR1 SGHRS and CDR2 YFSETQ. CDR3 DNA sequence: TGCGCCAGCAGCCAGGACTACGAGCAGTACTTC. The encoded protein is CASSQDYEQYF.

This clone was recorded once. This rearrangement joins TRBV27 to TRBJ2-2; perhaps TRBD1 as D (6 bases). Germline CDR1 MNHEY, CDR2 SMNVEV (reference sequence). Trimming removed 2 bases at V and 7 bases at J, with 14 bases between. The CDR3 extends over 15 amino acids. Here the CDR3 reads CASSLLQGRGGELFF. The CDR3 DNA follows: TGTGCCAGCAGTTTACTACAGGGTAGGGGCGGGGAGCTGTTTTTT.

The chain links TRBV19 to TRBJ1-1; D remains unclear. In germline, CDR1 is LNHDA, CDR2 SQIVND (reference sequence). The CDR3 runs 14 residues. V was trimmed by 1 base and J by 0 bases, leaving 6 bases between them. The CDR3 DNA is TGTGCCAGTAGTATAGGTAGACTGAACACTGAAGCTTTCTTT. Protein: CASSIGRLNTEAFF.

This clone was picked up one time. The chain carries TRBV5-1 and TRBJ1-2; D unresolved. Trimming shortened V by 1 base and J by 4 bases, and 11 bases separated the two germline ends. CDR3 length: 14 amino acids. Per germline, CDR1 SGHRS and CDR2 YFSETQ. For the CDR3, the DNA is TGCGCCAGCAGCTTGTTGAGCCTTGGCTATGGCTACACCTTC. Protein sequence: CASSLLSLGYGYTF.

V usage is TRBV11-3 and J usage is TRBJ2-1; a possible D gene is TRBD1 (5 bases). Germline assignment: CDR1 SGHNT and CDR2 YENEEA. This CDR3 has 15 residues. V gave up 2 bases and J gave up 4 bases, with 12 bases separating them. The CDR3 is CASSLNPGLYNEQFF. The CDR3 DNA follows: TGTGCCAGCAGCTTAAATCCAGGGCTGTACAATGAGCAGTTCTTC.

This rearrangement joins TRBV12-3 or TRBV12-4 to TRBJ1-4; D unresolved. Trimming took 3 bases from V and 5 from J, leaving 7 bases between them. This CDR3 has 13 residues. CDR3 sequence reads: CASSLERNEKLFF. CDR3 in DNA: TGTGCCAGCAGTTTGGAGAGGAATGAAAAACTGTTTTTT.

This chain uses TRBV29-1 with TRBJ2-1; 7 nucleotides agree with TRBD2. Germline V lookup: CDR1 SQVTM, CDR2 ANQGSEA. V shed 5 bases, J shed 8 bases, and the junction held 15 bases outside the gene matches. The CDR3 contains 15 residues. DNA for the CDR3: TGCAGCGTTACACAACGGACTAGTGGTTTGGATGAGCAGTTCTTC. This gives the protein CSVTQRTSGLDEQFF.

V and J are TRBV11-2 and TRBJ2-1; tentatively, D is TRBD1 (5 bases). This CDR3 is 14 amino acids long. Trimming stripped 3 bases from V and 6 bases from J, with 12 bases between. Germline-derived CDR1 and CDR2 are SGHAT and FQNNGV. The CDR3 loop reads CASSFIPGINEQFF. The CDR3 bases are TGTGCCAGCAGCTTCATTCCAGGGATCAATGAGCAGTTCTTC.

This chain joins TRBV3-1 (or the pseudogene TRBV3-2) and TRBJ1-2; TRBD1 aligns across 7 bases. The CDR3 totals 13 residues. CDR1 is LGHDT, CDR2 YNNKEL, per germline (reference sequence). The V segment lost 4 bases and the J segment 8 bases; nucleotides outside the gene matches: 7. DNA of the CDR3: TGTGCCAGCAGCCGGGGCAGGGGGTTCGGCTACACCTTC. Translated: CASSRGRGFGYTF.

This chain connects TRBV7-2 to TRBJ1-4; D is uncertain. The CDR3 has 14 residues. Per the germline V gene, CDR1 is SGHTA and CDR2 is FQGNSA. Between the trimmed V and J ends, which lost 0 bases and 8 bases, there was a span of 10 bases. The CDR3 nucleotides read TGTGCCAGCAGCTTAGCGGGTCCGGGGGAAAAACTGTTTTTT. Protein sequence: CASSLAGPGEKLFF.

This chain links TRBV11-2 with TRBJ2-2, with D perhaps given as TRBD1 or TRBD2 (7 bases each). Germline CDR1 reads SGHAT; CDR2 reads FQNNGV. This CDR3 spans 17 amino acids. Trimming cost V 5 bases and J 6 bases, with 22 bases left between them. In nucleotides, the CDR3 is TGTGCCAGCAGCCCCAGGGGGGGGGCCCGGGCGGCCGGGGAGCTGTTTTTT. It encodes CASSPRGGARAAGELFF. Variable domain in full (rest from reference TRBV11-2 and TRBJ2-2): EAGVAQSPRYKIIEKRQSVAFWCNPISGHATLYWYQQILGQGPKLLIQFQNNGVVDDSQLPKDRFSAERLKGVDSTLKIQPAKLEDSAVYLCASSPRGGARAAGELFFGEGSRLTVL.

In this sample, this clone turned up a few times. The chain employs TRBV6-2 or TRBV6-3 and TRBJ2-1; 10 bases line up with TRBD2. The junction had 1 base not matched to a gene; V was cut back by 5 bases and J by 0 bases. The CDR3 totals 15 residues. CDR1 and CDR2 from the germline V gene are MNHEY and SVGEGT. The CDR3 reads CASSEREGSYNEQFF. DNA for the CDR3: TGTGCCAGCAGTGAGCGGGAGGGCTCCTACAATGAGCAGTTCTTC.

The chain carries TRBV4-3 and TRBJ2-1; TRBD1 or TRBD2 may be the D gene (5 bases each). Trimming cost V 3 bases and J 8 bases, with 14 bases left between them. The germline V gene encodes CDR1 LGHNA and CDR2 YSLEER. The CDR3 is 14 residues long. The CDR3 is CASSQDTSFDEQFF. In nucleotides, the CDR3 is TGCGCCAGCAGCCAGGACACTAGTTTTGATGAGCAGTTCTTC.

The chain employs TRBV5-4 and TRBJ1-2; D is unresolved. Trimming left V 3 bases short and J 4 bases short, with 7 bases between. CDR1 and CDR2 from the germline V gene are SGHNT and YYREEE (reference sequence). The CDR3 extends over 12 amino acids. CDR3 region: CASSSGLYGYTF. In nucleotides, the CDR3 is TGTGCCAGCAGCTCGGGCCTCTATGGCTACACCTTC.

V and J are TRBV30 and TRBJ2-7; a weak D match, TRBD2 (6 bases). CDR3 length: 15 residues. The germline CDR1 and CDR2 sequences are GTSNPN and SVGIG (reference sequence). V lost 0 bases and J 2 bases, leaving 14 bases between the germline ends. CDR3: CAWSVPSSATYEQYF. The CDR3 DNA reads as TGTGCCTGGAGTGTACCATCTAGCGCTACCTACGAGCAGTACTTC. Full variable domain (remainder filled in from reference TRBV30 and TRBJ2-7): SQTIHQWPATLVQPVGSPLSLECTVEGTSNPNLYWYRQAAGRGLQLLFYSVGIGQISSEVPQNLSASRPQDRQFILSSKKLLLSDSGFYLCAWSVPSSATYEQYFGPGTRLTVT.

The CDR3 region has the DNA TGTGCCAGCAGCGCCAATAGACTCCAAGCCCCGTATGGCTACACCTTC. Protein sequence: CASSANRLQAPYGYTF. This rearrangement joins TRBV9 to TRBJ1-2; D gene ambiguous. CDR1 is SGDLS, CDR2 YYNGEE, per germline. This CDR3 is built from 16 residues. V lost 3 bases and J 5 bases, leaving 20 bases between the germline ends.

The V and J genes are TRBV4-1 and TRBJ1-1, with unresolved D. The CDR3 length is 13 residues. Germline V gives CDR1 MGHRA, CDR2 YSYEKL. V shed 5 bases and J shed 1 base, with 8 bases lying between them. The CDR3 nucleotides are TGCGCCAGCAGCGATGGACGGAACACTGAAGCTTTCTTT. This codes for CASSDGRNTEAFF.

This chain links TRBV4-2 with TRBJ1-4; D uncertain. Deletions cut 0 bases from V and 2 bases from J, with 10 bases between. Germline V lookup: CDR1 LGHNA, CDR2 YNFKEQ. The CDR3 is made up of 16 amino acids. The CDR3 region has the DNA TGTGCCAGCAGCCAAGACCTCTGGCAGACTAATGAAAAACTGTTTTTT. Protein: CASSQDLWQTNEKLFF.

This clone was recorded only once. The rearrangement uses TRBV20-1 and TRBJ2-7; 7 nucleotides line up with TRBD1. CDR1 is DFQATT and CDR2 is SNEGSKA in the germline V gene (reference sequence). This CDR3 region has 13 residues. With V trimmed by 3 bases and J by 7 bases, 9 bases remained unmatched. The CDR3 reads CSASDNRGWEQYF. CDR3 DNA sequence: TGCAGTGCTAGTGACAACAGGGGCTGGGAGCAGTACTTC.